This TCR beta chain was found in a study of blood T cell repertoires in COVID-19. Study-level background: Samples representing acute and convalescent COVID-19 were sourced from the United States, Italy and Spain. PBMCs, B-cell-depleted T cells, or T cells were the source of the cDNA or gDNA that made up the material.

Trimming at V came to 7 bases and at J to 3 bases, leaving 6 bases not matched to a gene. There are 14 residues in the CDR3. From germline, CDR1 is SGHTA and CDR2 FQGNSA. In the original analysis: Reference gene primer amplification in the assay estimated nucleated cell counts. Only in-frame clones appear in the TCRdb table, and some are missing; sequencing was by immunoSEQ multiplex PCR. The V and J calls and the clone size are those of that table, but D and trimming were determined from the DNA. Among 450,000 to 500,000 clones listed, approximately 85% were seen once. Sequenced input: peripheral blood. The sequence came from a human donor in a cohort sampled during active COVID-19. This chain connects TRBV7-2 to TRBJ1-1, with 9 bases matching TRBD1. For the CDR3, the DNA is TGTGCCAGCACCAGGACAGGGGCGGACACTGAAGCTTTCTTT. Its translation: CASTRTGADTEAFF.